The 28 T cell receptor beta chains listed next were all sequenced from one sample in a study of blood T cells in healthy people across ages (dated by TCRdb to 2013 to 2016). The library relied on 5' RACE. Sequencer: Illumina HiSeq 2500. A second PCR of about 7 to 12 cycles was run with a J-beta primer mix and a sample-barcoded 5' primer. The public reads were reprocessed in TCRdb via fastp at Q25 and MiXCR, keeping in-frame beta chains. Every entry covers one CDR3 protein and lists the most common genes and DNA from its rows. The sample table shows some 760,000 distinct CDR3 sequences, and approximately 25% are seen once. Under 10% of the sample is taken by the ten largest. The same specimen was also included in a second study, on T cells of mothers and their children.

Specimen: blood. These receptors originate from a boy aged 5-17 years in good health.

The rearrangement links TRBV12-3 or TRBV12-4 to TRBJ1-1, with 9 positions matching TRBD1. This CDR3 region has 15 residues. After removal of 3 bases from V and 5 bases from J, the junction contained 7 bases not matched to a gene. The CDR3 DNA sequence: TGTGCCAGCAGTTTTTTAAGGACAGGGGATACTGAAGCTTTCTTT. Its protein is CASSFLRTGDTEAFF.

This rearrangement joins TRBV5-1 to TRBJ2-5; D possibly matches TRBD1 or TRBD2 (7 bases each). Germline CDR1 is SGHRS and CDR2 is YFSETQ. The ends were cut back, 4 bases at V and 2 bases at J, with 15 bases in the middle. The CDR3 totals 15 residues. The CDR3 spells CASSTGGQIQETQYF. The CDR3 DNA reads as TGCGCCAGCAGCACGGGGGGACAGATTCAAGAGACCCAGTACTTC.

This chain joins TRBV5-5 and TRBJ1-4; TRBD1 matches 8 bases. The CDR3 is 12 residues long. The V segment lost 3 bases and the J segment 10 bases; nucleotides outside the gene matches: 2. Germline CDR1 and CDR2: SGHKS and YYEKEE (reference sequence). The CDR3 loop is CASSYGQGKLFF. The CDR3 DNA is TGTGCCAGCAGCTACGGACAGGGAAAACTGTTTTTT.

This clonotype was seen only a few times. Germline is not matched at one junction end, which may reflect a read error. This chain joins TRBV29-1 and TRBJ2-5; 8 bases line up with TRBD2. The CDR3 totals 15 residues. The germline V gene has CDR1 SQVTM and CDR2 ANQGSEA. For the CDR3, the DNA is TGCAGCGCCGATCACGGGGAGCGGGAGTGGTACGAGCAGCACTTC. Amino acid sequence: CSADHGEREWYEQHF.

This sequence joins TRBV29-1 and TRBJ2-3; D possibly corresponds to TRBD2 (6 bases). The germline V gene encodes CDR1 SQVTM and CDR2 ANQGSEA. This CDR3 comprises 15 residues. V lost 4 bases and J lost 4, with 18 bases in between. CDR3 protein: CSVGVLERAADTQYF. DNA of the CDR3: TGCAGCGTTGGAGTCTTAGAGCGGGCCGCAGATACGCAGTATTTT.

This sequence joins TRBV6-1 and TRBJ2-6, with unresolved D. The CDR3 has 17 residues. Trimming pared 2 bases from V and 2 bases from J, leaving 13 bases between. Germline lookup yields CDR1 MNHNS and CDR2 SASEGT. CDR3 region: CASSEWIVRPGANVLTF. CDR3 DNA: TGTGCCAGCAGTGAATGGATAGTCCGACCTGGGGCCAACGTCCTGACTTTC.

This clonotype was counted only a few times. Here the CDR3 reads CASSPSPGLGADYNEQFF. CDR3 sequence (DNA): TGTGCCAGCAGCCCCTCACCGGGACTAGGGGCCGACTACAATGAGCAGTTCTTC. The chain has TRBV3-1 and TRBJ2-1; 8 nucleotides align to TRBD2. This CDR3 is 18 amino acids long. Germline CDR1 is LGHDT and CDR2 is YNNKEL (reference sequence). After removal of 4 bases from V and 3 bases from J, the junction contained 14 bases not matched to a gene.

Only a few counts were recorded for this clonotype. The chain recombines TRBV9 with TRBJ1-2; possible D gene TRBD1, 6 bases. The CDR3 runs to 15 residues. V shed 3 bases and J shed 4 bases, with 16 bases lying between them. CDR1 is SGDLS, CDR2 YYNGEE, per germline. This CDR3 is CASSAQGRGSYGYTF. CDR3 DNA: TGTGCCAGCAGCGCTCAGGGGAGGGGTAGCTATGGCTACACCTTC.

In its sample, this clonotype was seen a few times. The chain links TRBV7-9 to TRBJ2-5; D perhaps matches TRBD1 (5 bases). With the DNA end fitting TRBJ2-7 better, the J assignment may be wrong. CDR3 length: 13 residues. Germline lookup yields CDR1 SEHNR and CDR2 FQNEAQ (reference sequence). CDR3 nucleotides: TGTGCCAGCAGCTCAATGGGGCCCTACGAGCAGTACTTC. Translation: CASSSMGPYEQYF.

The J gene is TRBJ1-3, the V gene TRBV5-1; D possibly corresponds to TRBD1 (5 bases). This CDR3 comprises 18 residues. V was shortened by 0 bases and J by 0 bases, with 16 bases between the two germline ends. The germline gives CDR1 SGHRS, CDR2 YFSETQ. For the CDR3, the DNA is TGCGCCAGCAGCTTGGAAGGGGCAGGTTCCCGCTCTGGAAACACCATATATTTT. It translates to CASSLEGAGSRSGNTIYF.

This clonotype was observed a handful of times. The chain uses TRBV12-3 or TRBV12-4 and TRBJ2-1; the D gene is possibly TRBD1 (6 bases). Trimming pared 6 bases from V and 8 bases from J, leaving 11 bases between. The CDR3 is 12 residues long. DNA for the CDR3: TGTGCCAGCAGCCCAGGGGTATATGAGCAGTTCTTC. As protein: CASSPGVYEQFF.

The chain is built from TRBV27 and TRBJ1-6, with D uncertain. The germline V gene encodes CDR1 MNHEY and CDR2 SMNVEV (reference sequence). The CDR3 is made up of 14 amino acids. V was trimmed by 1 base and J by 10 bases, leaving 11 bases between them. The CDR3 DNA is TGTGCCAGCAGTTTATTCGGGTTAGAATCACCCCTCCACTTT. Translated, it gives CASSLFGLESPLHF.

A few counts support this clonotype. The chain is built from TRBV5-1 and TRBJ2-4; TRBD1 matches at 8 bases. The V segment lost 4 bases and the J segment 8 bases; nucleotides outside the gene matches: 11. The germline CDR1 and CDR2 sequences are SGHRS and YFSETQ. The CDR3 extends over 15 amino acids. CDR3 in amino acids: CASSRPGGAEDIQYF. In nucleotides, the CDR3 is TGCGCCAGCAGCCGCCCAGGGGGCGCGGAAGACATTCAGTACTTC.

This clonotype was counted between two and nine times. CDR3 bases: TGCGCCAGCAGCCGAGCTGAGTTGGATAGGACTGAAGCTTTCTTT. Encoded protein: CASSRAELDRTEAFF. The V gene is TRBV4-3, the J gene TRBJ1-1; no reliable D call. The V end was cut by 4 bases, the J end by 5 bases, with 17 bases between. Looked up from germline, CDR1 is LGHNA and CDR2 is YSLEER. The CDR3 length is 15 residues.

This clonotype has only a few counts. The rearrangement uses TRBV28 and TRBJ1-5; D remains unclear. This CDR3 region has 15 residues. Germline V CDR1 and CDR2: MDHEN, SYDVKM. The V gene lost 5 bases and the J gene lost 1 base, with 12 bases spanning the gap. The CDR3: CASSPSLGSNQPQHF. DNA of the CDR3: TGTGCCAGCAGTCCTTCTTTGGGAAGCAATCAGCCCCAGCATTTT.

This chain joins TRBV29-1 and TRBJ2-7, with D hard to call. CDR1 is SQVTM and CDR2 is ANQGSEA in the germline V gene. V was clipped by 4 bases and J by 0 bases, with 13 bases between them. The length of the CDR3 is 14 residues. CDR3 bases: TGCAGCGTTGTCTTTGCACCGAGCTCCTACGAGCAGTACTTC. It specifies CSVVFAPSSYEQYF.

The rearrangement joins TRBV20-1 to TRBJ1-2, with D maybe TRBD1 (6 bases). The V end lost 5 bases, the J end lost 4 bases, and 26 bases lay between the germline ends. Germline lookup yields CDR1 DFQATT and CDR2 SNEGSKA (reference sequence). The CDR3 consists of 17 residues. The DNA of the CDR3 is TGCAGTGCTCTAAGGCAAAGGGACACCCCTCGGGGCTATGGCTACACCTTC. Protein product: CSALRQRDTPRGYGYTF.

The CDR3, as DNA: TGCAGTGCTAGAGATCCCTCTCTAGCGTCCGGGGAGCTGTTTTTT. Translation gives CSARDPSLASGELFF. This chain joins TRBV20-1 and TRBJ2-2; D perhaps matches TRBD2 (6 bases). Germline assignment: CDR1 DFQATT and CDR2 SNEGSKA (reference sequence). V was cut by 0 bases and J by 6 bases, with 14 bases left in between. The CDR3 length is 15 residues.

The sample holds a few counts of this clonotype. One junction end does not reproduce the germline sequence, and a read error may be involved. The chain has TRBV5-1 and TRBJ1-4; TRBD1 might be the D (5 bases). The CDR3 spans 15 residues. Germline V lookup: CDR1 SGHRS, CDR2 YFSETQ. The CDR3 coding sequence is TGCGCCGGCAGCGGGGCGGACTCAACTAATGAAAAACTGTTTTTT. Protein: CAGSGADSTNEKLFF.

The rearrangement uses TRBV7-9 and TRBJ2-4, with 8 bases lining up with TRBD2. V dropped 3 bases and J dropped 7; count of bases not matched to a gene: 14. The CDR3 sequence is 17 residues long. CDR1 and CDR2 from the germline V gene are SEHNR and FQNEAQ (reference sequence). The CDR3 protein is CASSFSGSGSIRNIQYF. CDR3 bases: TGTGCCAGCAGCTTCTCGGGAAGCGGGAGCATCAGGAACATTCAGTACTTC.

This chain uses TRBV3-1 with TRBJ2-5; D is uncertain. This CDR3 comprises 14 residues. CDR1 is LGHDT, CDR2 YNNKEL, per germline (reference sequence). Trimming pared 4 bases from V and 1 base from J, leaving 10 bases between. The CDR3 DNA reads as TGTGCCAGCAGCCCGTCGGTCGTCCAAGAGACCCAGTACTTC. Amino acids: CASSPSVVQETQYF.

V is TRBV29-1 and J is TRBJ2-5; D is uncertain. Germline loops: CDR1 SQVTM, CDR2 ANQGSEA. The CDR3 spans 11 residues. The V gene lost 5 bases and the J gene lost 2 bases, with 6 bases spanning the gap. This CDR3 reads CSVWLQETQYF. CDR3 bases: TGCAGCGTTTGGTTGCAAGAGACCCAGTACTTC.

Only a few counts were recorded for this clonotype. V is TRBV11-2 and J is TRBJ2-1; perhaps TRBD2 as D (6 bases). Germline-derived CDR1 and CDR2 are SGHAT and FQNNGV. The V end lost 4 bases, the J end lost 5 bases, and 15 bases lay between the germline ends. This CDR3 comprises 15 residues. The CDR3 here is CASSYSGGWDNEQFF. CDR3 DNA: TGTGCCAGCAGCTATAGCGGAGGGTGGGACAATGAGCAGTTCTTC. The full variable domain, rest sourced from reference TRBV11-2 and TRBJ2-1, is EAGVAQSPRYKIIEKRQSVAFWCNPISGHATLYWYQQILGQGPKLLIQFQNNGVVDDSQLPKDRFSAERLKGVDSTLKIQPAKLEDSAVYLCASSYSGGWDNEQFFGPGTRLTVL.

CDR3 loop: CASSVISTDTQYF. As DNA, the CDR3 is TGTGCCAGCAGTGTCATCAGCACAGATACGCAGTATTTT. The chain combines TRBV2 with TRBJ2-3; D unresolved. CDR3 length equals 13 residues. The V gene's germline CDR1 is SNHLY and CDR2 FYNNEI. Between the trimmed V and J ends, which lost 4 bases and 0 bases, there was a span of 5 bases.

In its sample, this clonotype was seen once. The genes are TRBV29-1 and TRBJ2-3; D tentatively reads TRBD1 or TRBD2 (5 bases each). CDR1 is SQVTM, CDR2 ANQGSEA, per germline. The CDR3 runs 13 residues. V lost 8 bases, J lost 3 bases, and 15 bases lay in between. The CDR3 DNA sequence: TGCAGCCCTCGGGACGCTCTGACAGATACGCAGTATTTT. This codes for CSPRDALTDTQYF.

The J gene is TRBJ2-1, the V gene TRBV27; 11 bases line up with TRBD1. The tail of the sequence fits TRBJ2-5 better, so the J call may be wrong. The CDR3 loop spans 14 amino acids. Germline V gives CDR1 MNHEY, CDR2 SMNVEV (reference sequence). The DNA for the CDR3 is TGTGCCAGCAGTTGGACAGGGGGCGTGAAGACCCAGTACTTC. It translates to CASSWTGGVKTQYF.

As concerns this clonotype: Mismatch with germline at one junction end may stem from a read error. This chain joins TRBV9 and TRBJ1-4, with D possibly being TRBD1 (5 bases). This CDR3 spans 15 amino acids. Germline CDR1 is SGDLS and CDR2 is YYNGEE. As DNA, the CDR3 is TGTGCCAGCAGCGCAGAAGGGGCAACTAATGAAAAACCGTTTTTT. Translating it yields CASSAEGATNEKPFF. Together with reference TRBV9 and TRBJ1-4, the CDR3 gives the full variable domain: DSGVTQTPKHLITATGQRVTLRCSPRSGDLSVYWYQQSLDQGLQFLIQYYNGEERAKGNILERFSAQQFPDLHSELNLSSLELGDSALYFCASSAEGATNEKPFFGSGTQLSVL.

This clonotype was detected only a few times. V usage is TRBV3-1 and J usage is TRBJ2-5; D call uncertain. Deletions cut 0 bases from V and 4 bases from J, with 9 bases between. There are 14 residues in the CDR3. Looked up from germline, CDR1 is LGHDT and CDR2 is YNNKEL (reference sequence). In nucleotides, the CDR3 is TGTGCCAGCAGCCAAGATTTAGGAGTAGAGACCCAGTACTTC. This codes for CASSQDLGVETQYF.